The rows below give T cell receptor beta chains drawn from one sample of a study of T-cell reconstitution after alpha-beta-depleted transplantation in children. One entry per CDR3 protein, called by TCRdb with MiXCR from the PCR reads. Of approximately 150,000 distinct CDR3 sequences in the sample, 7.5% to 9% were seen once. The starting material was PBMCs, mostly from graft donor cells, obtained 180 days after TCRalphabeta/CD19-depleted stem cell transplant. The source of these receptors is a female patient aged 2-9 years who had a stem cell transplant for congenital amegakaryocytic thrombocytopenia, so the T cells may come from the graft donor. The CDR3 runs from the conserved cysteine through the conserved F or W. A D gene is named only where the DNA matches it firmly. Some rows mark clone size as missing; the rest say once, few, many or name a class of expanded clone.

>.|many|TRBJ2-1|TRBV20-1
TGCAGTGCCCGGAGAGGAGCCCCATCTGAGCAGTTCTTC
CSARRGAPSEQFF
>TRBD2|.|TRBJ2-5|TRBV5-1
TGCGCCAGCAGCTTGGCCCGGACTAGCGGATACCAAGAGACCCAGTACTTC
CASSLARTSGYQETQYF
>TRBD1|many|TRBJ1-2|TRBV12-3/TRBV12-4
TGTGCCAGCAGTTACAGGGGGAACTATGGCTACACCTTC
CASSYRGNYGYTF
>TRBD2|many|TRBJ2-1|TRBV20-1
TGCAGTGCTAGGACTAGCGGAAACAATGAGCAGTTCTTC
CSARTSGNNEQFF
>.|few|TRBJ2-7|TRBV28
TGTGCCAGCAGTTTACTCGTGGGCTACGAGCAGTACTTC
CASSLLVGYEQYF
>.|.|TRBJ1-1|TRBV11-1
TGTGCCAGCAGCTTAGCGCAGACCGGGGTCCCTACAGGGCTCACTGAAGCTTTCTTT
CASSLAQTGVPTGLTEAFF
>.|many|TRBJ2-1|TRBV28
TGTGCCAGCAGTTTCCCGCCCCGGAATGAGCAGTTCTTC
CASSFPPRNEQFF
>.|few|TRBJ2-5|TRBV6-2/TRBV6-3
TGTGCCAGCAAGATGGTAATCAGCGGATACCAAGAGACCCAGTACTTC
CASKMVISGYQETQYF
>TRBD2|.|TRBJ2-1|TRBV7-8
TGTGCCAGCAGCTTAGGCGGGGAGCGGGGGAGGAATGAGCAGTTCTTC
CASSLGGERGRNEQFF
>.|.|TRBJ1-1|TRBV5-4
TGTGCCAGCAGCGCAACTGTCCAGAGGAACACTGAAGCTTTCTTT
CASSATVQRNTEAFF
>TRBD2|many|TRBJ2-3|TRBV5-1
TGCGCCAGCAGTCGGGGAGGGGCGTCATTCACAGATACGCAGTATTTT
CASSRGGASFTDTQYF
>TRBD1|.|TRBJ2-7|TRBV20-1
TGCAGTGCTAGAGATCGCGGCAGGGGGAACGAGCAGTACTTC
CSARDRGRGNEQYF
>.|.|TRBJ2-3|TRBV4-1
TGCGCCAGCAGCCAAGAGCGTGGGCAGGGGTGGTTGACAGATACGCAGTATTTT
CASSQERGQGWLTDTQYF
>.|.|TRBJ2-7|TRBV6-6
TGTGCCAGCAGCACATGGCAGGGATACGAGCAGTACTTC
CASSTWQGYEQYF
>.|.|TRBJ2-7|TRBV18
TGTGCCAGCTCACCGTCGGGTGGAGTCTACGAGCAGTACTTC
CASSPSGGVYEQYF
>TRBD2|medium-sized|TRBJ2-5|TRBV20-1
TGCAGTGCGCTGCGGGAGCGTCGTGGAGAGACCCAGTACTTC
CSALRERRGETQYF
>.|once|TRBJ1-6|TRBV6-2/TRBV6-3
TGTGCCAGCAGTTACCAGAATTCACCCATCCACTTT
CASSYQNSPIHF
>.|many|TRBJ2-5|TRBV6-5
TGTGCCAGCAGTTACATTGGGTCGGCGACCCAGTACTTC
CASSYIGSATQYF
>TRBD1|many|TRBJ1-2|TRBV12-3/TRBV12-4
TGTGCCAGCAGTTTGGACAGGGGCTGGGGCTACACCTTC
CASSLDRGWGYTF
>.|many|TRBJ2-1|TRBV5-5
TGTGCCAGCAGCTTGGGTGCGGGCTACAATGAGCAGTTCTTC
CASSLGAGYNEQFF
>.|.|TRBJ2-7|TRBV5-6
TGTGCCAGCAGCTTGGACGAGCAGTACTTC
CASSLDEQYF
>.|many|TRBJ1-5|TRBV20-1
TGCAGTGCCAGTACAGGTCACTTCAATCAGCCCCAGCATTTT
CSASTGHFNQPQHF
>.|many|TRBJ2-5|TRBV11-2
TGTGCCAGCAGCTTCAACAGGGTCGGGGAGACCCAGTACTTC
CASSFNRVGETQYF
>TRBD1|many|TRBJ2-4|TRBV20-1
TGCAGTGCTAGAGATTGGGGACAGGGGGGAACCAAAAACATTCAGTACTTC
CSARDWGQGGTKNIQYF
>.|few|TRBJ1-4|TRBV3-1
TGTGCCAGCAGCCAAAACGGAGGGGGACCGAAAACGTTT
CASSQNGGGPKTF
>.|few|TRBJ2-3|TRBV25-1
TGTGCCAGCAGTGAACTGTGGGATACGCAGTATTTT
CASSELWDTQYF
>TRBD2|many|TRBJ2-7|TRBV3-1
TGTGCCAGCAGCCAACGGGGGACTAGCGGCTACGAGCAGTACTTC
CASSQRGTSGYEQYF
>TRBD1|few|TRBJ1-1|TRBV24-1
TGTGCCACCAAGGAAGCGGGACAGGGGGCGTTTTTGTACACTGAAGCTTTCTTT
CATKEAGQGAFLYTEAFF
>.|many|TRBJ2-3|TRBV12-3/TRBV12-4
TGTGCCAGCAGCTATGCCTCACCAGATACGCAGTATTTT
CASSYASPDTQYF
>.|.|TRBJ2-3|TRBV5-6
TGTACCAGCAGCTTGGACACCTGGCTGAGCACAGATACGCAGTATTTT
CTSSLDTWLSTDTQYF
>.|.|TRBJ2-7|TRBV20-1
TGCAGTGCTAGCCAGGCCATAGGGAAGGGTTACGAGCAGTACTTC
CSASQAIGKGYEQYF
>TRBD2|many|TRBJ2-1|TRBV20-1
TGCAGTGCTAGGGCTAGCGGGAGACACAATGAGCAGTTCTTC
CSARASGRHNEQFF
>TRBD1|many|TRBJ1-2|TRBV7-9
TGTGCCAGCAGCTTGCGACAGGGTACTGGCTACACCTTC
CASSLRQGTGYTF